This TCR beta chain was sequenced for a study of cytomegalovirus exposure and HLA in healthy donors. In germline, CDR1 is SEHNR, CDR2 FQNEAQ (reference sequence). This CDR3 comprises 16 residues. Primers: 60 Vbeta forward and 13 Jbeta reverse. In the original workflow: Later reanalysis found 60 million to 90 million unique TCR beta chains, around 10 million of them shared. Clones were read by immunoSEQ multiplex PCR, and TCRdb kept only the in-frame ones, dropping some. For V, J and clone size, that table is used; D and trimming come from the DNA. The sample holds 89,000 or so clones, about four fifths seen once. Concerning this clone: Its antigen is unidentified. One junction end does not reproduce the germline sequence, and a read error may be involved.

Findings and limits, study-wide: Sequencing probably produced one cluster of sequence variants that were highly shared.

Sequencing input: PBMCs. The clonotype comes from a woman under 30 in good health and CMV-seropositive. The chain uses TRBV7-9 and TRBJ1-1; D is unclear. The CDR3 spells CSSSFAGNSLLAEAFF. CDR3 DNA sequence: TGTTCCAGCAGCTTTGCCGGGAACTCGCTTTTGGCTGAAGCTTTCTTT.